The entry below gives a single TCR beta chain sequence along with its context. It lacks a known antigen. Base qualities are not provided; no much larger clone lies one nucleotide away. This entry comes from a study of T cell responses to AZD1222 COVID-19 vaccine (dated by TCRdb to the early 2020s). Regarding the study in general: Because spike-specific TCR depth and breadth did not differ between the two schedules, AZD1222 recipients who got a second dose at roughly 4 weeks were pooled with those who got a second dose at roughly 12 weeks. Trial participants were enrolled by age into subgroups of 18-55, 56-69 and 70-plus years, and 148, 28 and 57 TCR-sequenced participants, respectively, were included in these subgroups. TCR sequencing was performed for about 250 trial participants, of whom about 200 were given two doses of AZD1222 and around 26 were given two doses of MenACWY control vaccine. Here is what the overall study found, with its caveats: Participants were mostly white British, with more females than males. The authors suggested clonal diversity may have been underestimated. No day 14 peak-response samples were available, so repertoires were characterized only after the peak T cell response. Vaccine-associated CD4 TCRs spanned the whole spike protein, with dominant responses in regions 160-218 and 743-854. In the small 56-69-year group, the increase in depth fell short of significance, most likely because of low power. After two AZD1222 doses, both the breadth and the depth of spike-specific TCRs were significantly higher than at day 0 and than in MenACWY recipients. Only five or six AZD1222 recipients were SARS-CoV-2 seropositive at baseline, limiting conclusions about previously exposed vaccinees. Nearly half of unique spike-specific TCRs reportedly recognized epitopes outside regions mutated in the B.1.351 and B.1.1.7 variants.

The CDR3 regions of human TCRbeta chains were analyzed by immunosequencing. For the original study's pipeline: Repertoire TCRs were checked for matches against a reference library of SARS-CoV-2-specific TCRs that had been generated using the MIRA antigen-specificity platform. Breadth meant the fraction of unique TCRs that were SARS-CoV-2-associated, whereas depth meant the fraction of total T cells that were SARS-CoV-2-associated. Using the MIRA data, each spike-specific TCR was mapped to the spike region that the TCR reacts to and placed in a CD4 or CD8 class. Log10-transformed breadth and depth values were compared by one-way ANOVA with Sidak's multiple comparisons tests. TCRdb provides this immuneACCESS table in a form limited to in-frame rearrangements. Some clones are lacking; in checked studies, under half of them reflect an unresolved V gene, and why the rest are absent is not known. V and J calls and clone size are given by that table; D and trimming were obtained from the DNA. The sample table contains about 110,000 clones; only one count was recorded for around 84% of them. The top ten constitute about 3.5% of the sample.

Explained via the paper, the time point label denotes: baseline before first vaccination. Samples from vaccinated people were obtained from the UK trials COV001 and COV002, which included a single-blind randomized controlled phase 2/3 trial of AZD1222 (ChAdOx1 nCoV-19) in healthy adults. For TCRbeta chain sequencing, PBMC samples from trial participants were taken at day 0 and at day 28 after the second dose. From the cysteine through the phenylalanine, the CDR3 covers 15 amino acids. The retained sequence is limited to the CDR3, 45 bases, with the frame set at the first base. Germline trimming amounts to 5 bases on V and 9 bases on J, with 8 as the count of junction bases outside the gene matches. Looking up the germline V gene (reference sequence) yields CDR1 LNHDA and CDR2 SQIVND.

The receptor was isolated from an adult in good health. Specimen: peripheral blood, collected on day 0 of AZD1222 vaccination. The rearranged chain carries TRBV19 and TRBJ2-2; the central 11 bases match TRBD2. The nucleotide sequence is TGTGCCAGTAGTCGTCAGACTAGCGGGGCTAGGGAGCTGTTTTTT. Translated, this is CASSRQTSGARELFF.